This entry lists 2 T cell receptor beta chains sequenced from one sample in a study of blood T cell repertoires in COVID-19 (dated by TCRdb to the early 2020s). The library came from the immunoSEQ multiplex PCR assay. The table was pulled from immuneACCESS by TCRdb, which kept in-frame rearrangements only. Such tables lose some clones; where checked, under half of the loss comes from unresolved V genes, and the rest has no known cause. Across this sample there are roughly 180,000 clones, with 65% to 85% seen only once. The ten largest account for about 4% of the sample. Material for sequencing was PBMCs or T cells enriched from blood (not recorded which). These receptors were taken from a woman aged 50 to 60 in a cohort exposed to, infected with or recovered from COVID-19 (not recorded which).

V and J are TRBV14 and TRBJ2-1; D gene uncertain. Trimming pared 4 bases from V and 9 bases from J, leaving 16 bases between. There are 14 residues in the CDR3. From germline, CDR1 is SGHDN and CDR2 FVKESK. The CDR3 DNA is TGTGCCAGCAGCCGTGGCAGCCTAGGTGGTGAGCAGTTCTTC. Its protein is CASSRGSLGGEQFF.

This clone appeared a single time. The gene calls are TRBV13 and TRBJ2-5, with a tentative D call TRBD2 (6 bases). The ends were cut back, 5 bases at V and 0 bases at J, with 13 bases in the middle. The CDR3 is made up of 15 amino acids. Per the germline V gene, CDR1 is PRHDT and CDR2 is FYEKMQ (reference sequence). In DNA form, the CDR3 reads TGTGCCAGCAGCGCCGATGGAGGGTACCAAGAGACCCAGTACTTC. This codes for CASSADGGYQETQYF. The complete variable domain, with remaining parts taken from reference TRBV13 and TRBJ2-5, reads AAGVIQSPRHLIKEKRETATLKCYPIPRHDTVYWYQQGPGQDPQFLISFYEKMQSDKGSIPDRFSAQQFSDYHSELNMSSLELGDSALYFCASSADGGYQETQYFGPGTRLLVL.